This TCR beta chain originates from a study of vaccination and CD4 T cells after COVID-19. Study background: Spike peptides, overlapping and drawn from SARS-CoV-2, HCoV-NL63, HCoV-OC43 and HCoV-229E, were used to stimulate cells. Cultures serving as controls received a peptide pool (CEFX or HIV-1 Nef) or no peptide.

This clonotype was observed a few times. The antigen remains undetermined. Sequencing of the DNA from cultured CD4+ T cells was carried out with the Oncomine TCR Beta short-read assay. TCRdb recomputed calls from the PCR reads with MiXCR, one row per CDR3 protein. The table lists tens of thousands of distinct CDR3 sequences, roughly two fifths of them singletons. The germline V and J ends were trimmed by 5 bases and 0 bases, with 11 bases remaining between them. The CDR3 is 14 amino acids. CDR1 and CDR2 from the germline V gene are KGHSH and LQKENI. Time point given: late sampling 161 to 241 days after vaccination in a few convalescent patients. As for treatment: roughly 11-day PBMC culture with coronavirus spike peptide pools or control peptides (ViraFEST assay).

The chain has TRBV18 and TRBJ2-7; maybe TRBD2 (6 bases). The clonotype originates from a human donor who had recovered from COVID-19. This specimen consisted of CD4+ T cells from blood, cultured in vitro, obtained about 7 months after SARS-CoV-2 vaccination. The CDR3 bases are TGTGCCAGCTCAACGGGACTCCTCTCCTACGAGCAGTACTTC. It yields the protein CASSTGLLSYEQYF.